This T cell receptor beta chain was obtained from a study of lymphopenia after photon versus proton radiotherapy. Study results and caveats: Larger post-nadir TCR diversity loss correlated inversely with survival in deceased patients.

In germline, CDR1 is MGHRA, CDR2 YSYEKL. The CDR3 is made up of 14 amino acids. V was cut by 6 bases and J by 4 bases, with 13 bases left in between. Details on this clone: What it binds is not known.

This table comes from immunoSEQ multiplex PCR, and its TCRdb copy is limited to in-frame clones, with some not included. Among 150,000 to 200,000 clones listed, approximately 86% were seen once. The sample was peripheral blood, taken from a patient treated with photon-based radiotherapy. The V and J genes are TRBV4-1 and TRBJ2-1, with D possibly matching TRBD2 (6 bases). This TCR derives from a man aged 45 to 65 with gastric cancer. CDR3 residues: CASRARDLYNEQFF. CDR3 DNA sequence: TGCGCCAGCAGGGCCCGGGACTTATACAATGAGCAGTTCTTC.